These 23 T cell receptor beta chains came from one sample sequenced in a study of T cells in Graves' hyperthyroidism and ophthalmopathy. Amplification targeted TCR beta CDR3 regions from RNA transcripts. During a first-round RT-PCR of the TCR CDR3, the HTBI primer set was used. TCRdb reprocessed the multiplex PCR reads with MiXCR, giving one entry per CDR3 protein. Seen here are almost 600,000 distinct CDR3 sequences, around 14% observed once, and the top ten hold under 7%. Sequencing was performed on blood. The receptors originated from a woman aged 30 to 39 with Graves' hyperthyroidism that later progressed to Graves' ophthalmopathy.

In its sample, this clonotype was seen many times. J is TRBJ1-2 and V is TRBV6-2 or TRBV6-3; 8 bases agree with TRBD1. V dropped 8 bases and J dropped 2; count of bases not matched to a gene: 13. Germline CDR1 reads MNHEY; CDR2 reads SVGEGT. The CDR3 runs 16 residues. The CDR3 DNA is TGTGCCAGCGCCCCAGGGGGCAGGGGCGGAAACTATGGCTACACCTTC. It specifies CASAPGGRGGNYGYTF.

This clonotype was found many times. The V gene is TRBV19, the J gene TRBJ1-1; a weak D match, TRBD1 (5 bases). V was pared by 2 bases and J by 0 bases, with 7 bases between. This CDR3 comprises 14 residues. CDR1 is LNHDA, CDR2 SQIVND, per germline (reference sequence). CDR3 bases: TGTGCCAGTAGTATATGGGGGTTGAACACTGAAGCTTTCTTT. Translated: CASSIWGLNTEAFF.

This clonotype was counted many times. The chain employs TRBV27 and TRBJ2-5, with D tentatively TRBD1 or TRBD2 (6 bases each). The germline V and J ends were trimmed by 6 bases and 2 bases, with 13 bases remaining between them. CDR1 is MNHEY, CDR2 SMNVEV, per germline (reference sequence). CDR3 length: 14 residues. This CDR3 is CASSGGRAQETQYF. DNA of the CDR3: TGTGCCAGCAGCGGGGGCCGTGCACAAGAGACCCAGTACTTC.

The V call is TRBV27, the J call TRBJ2-7; 11 nucleotides line up with TRBD2. The J segment lost 0 bases and the V segment lost 7 bases, leaving 8 bases of the junction unmatched. Germline V gene lookup returns CDR1 MNHEY and CDR2 SMNVEV (reference sequence). The CDR3 is made up of 16 amino acids. The CDR3 sequence is CASTRVGTSGSYEQYF. DNA of the CDR3: TGTGCCAGCACCCGGGTAGGGACTAGCGGCTCCTACGAGCAGTACTTC.

This clonotype showed up many times. The chain recombines TRBV15 with TRBJ2-1, with D perhaps matching TRBD1 (6 bases). The CDR3 sequence is 17 residues long. The V gene lost 0 bases and the J gene lost 4 bases, with 16 bases spanning the gap. CDR1 is LNHNV and CDR2 is YYDKDF in the germline V gene (reference sequence). CDR3 bases: TGTGCCACCAGCAGAGATGGGATTAGGACAGTGTACAATGAGCAGTTCTTC. It yields the protein CATSRDGIRTVYNEQFF.

The sample holds many counts of this clonotype. The rearrangement links TRBV11-3 to TRBJ1-1, with TRBD1 as a possible D gene (5 bases). CDR1 SGHNT and CDR2 YENEEA come from the germline V gene. The CDR3 loop spans 13 amino acids. Deletions cut 5 bases from V and 11 bases from J, with 18 bases between. CDR3 loop: CASSPDSSLGAFF. The CDR3 bases are TGTGCCAGCAGCCCCGACAGCAGCTTAGGGGCTTTCTTT.

This clonotype has a handful of counts. This sequence joins TRBV20-1 and TRBJ2-3; unclear D gene. Germline V gives CDR1 DFQATT, CDR2 SNEGSKA (reference sequence). The CDR3 is 15 amino acids. V lost 0 bases to trimming and J lost 0 bases, with 10 bases between them. DNA for the CDR3: TGCAGTGCTAGAGATGAGGCCAGAAGCACAGATACGCAGTATTTT. Encoded protein: CSARDEARSTDTQYF.

This clonotype was found many times. The chain is built from TRBV24-1 and TRBJ2-3; D is uncertain. CDR3 size: 15 residues. Germline CDR1 KGHDR, CDR2 SFDVKD. Deletions cut 3 bases from V and 2 bases from J, with 11 bases between. The CDR3 DNA follows: TGTGCCACCAGTGATGCTTTTAAATCCACAGATACGCAGTATTTT. Protein: CATSDAFKSTDTQYF.

This clonotype showed up just a few times. This chain links TRBV19 with TRBJ1-4; no definite D call. Trimming removed 4 bases at V and 8 bases at J, with 11 bases between. This CDR3 has 13 amino acids. The germline CDR1 and CDR2 sequences are LNHDA and SQIVND (reference sequence). CDR3 in DNA: TGTGCCAGTAGTACCCCCGTCAGAGAAAAACTGTTTTTT. This translates into CASSTPVREKLFF.

This clonotype was seen many times. The rearrangement uses TRBV6-5 and TRBJ2-7, with D possibly TRBD2 on 6 matching bases. The ends were cut back, 4 bases at V and 3 bases at J, with 16 bases in the middle. Germline-derived CDR1 and CDR2 are MNHEY and SVGAGI. This CDR3 region has 15 residues. DNA of the CDR3: TGTGCCAGCAGTTTAGGCCCCGAGGGACTCTACGAGCAGTACTTC. Protein sequence: CASSLGPEGLYEQYF.

This clonotype was picked up a small number of times. The DNA for the CDR3 is TGCAGTGCTTTCCTCCGACTAGCGGGAGACCACGAGCAGTACTTC. It codes for CSAFLRLAGDHEQYF. The chain uses TRBV20-1 and TRBJ2-7, with 12 bases aligning to TRBD2. V lost 5 bases and J lost 5; bases outside the gene matches: 10. Germline-derived CDR1 and CDR2 are DFQATT and SNEGSKA (reference sequence). The CDR3 covers 15 residues.

This clonotype was counted at least ten times. The chain links TRBV9 to TRBJ2-7, with a possible D match to TRBD1 (6 bases). This CDR3 has 13 residues. Germline assignment: CDR1 SGDLS and CDR2 YYNGEE. Between the trimmed V and J ends, which lost 4 bases and 5 bases, there was a span of 13 bases. The DNA for the CDR3 is TGTGCCAGCAGCCGCAGGGGTGACAACGAGCAGTACTTC. It is translated as CASSRRGDNEQYF.

The gene calls are TRBV7-8 and TRBJ2-2; possible D gene TRBD2, 6 bases. V was shortened by 0 bases and J by 7 bases, with 12 bases between the two germline ends. The CDR3 spans 15 residues. Germline CDR1 and CDR2: SGHVS and FQNEAQ. The CDR3 sequence is CASSLASSEGGELFF. CDR3 nucleotide sequence: TGTGCCAGCAGCTTAGCTTCTAGCGAGGGCGGGGAGCTGTTTTTT. Filled out from reference TRBV7-8 and TRBJ2-2, the complete variable domain reads GAGVSQSPRYKVAKRGQDVALRCDPISGHVSLFWYQQALGQGPEFLTYFQNEAQLDKSGLPSDRFFAERPEGSVSTLKIQRTQQEDSAVYLCASSLASSEGGELFFGEGSRLTVL.

This clonotype was seen many times. The rearrangement uses TRBV12-3 or TRBV12-4 and TRBJ2-5; no clear D. This CDR3 has 13 residues. V lost 4 bases and J 4 bases, leaving 10 bases between the germline ends. In nucleotides, the CDR3 is TGTGCCAGCAGTTACCGTAATTTAGAGACCCAGTACTTC. Its protein is CASSYRNLETQYF.

At least ten counts were recorded for this clonotype. The chain employs TRBV12-3 or TRBV12-4 and TRBJ2-3, with D hard to call. CDR3 length equals 11 residues. V dropped 4 bases and J dropped 7 bases, with 6 bases sitting between them. In DNA, the CDR3 is TGTGCCAGCAGTTGGGGTTATACGCAGTATTTT. Translated: CASSWGYTQYF.

This clonotype has a count of ten or more. The CDR3 loop reads CATSDNPGERSTDTQYF. The DNA for the CDR3 is TGTGCCACCAGTGACAACCCGGGGGAGCGGAGCACAGATACGCAGTATTTT. The genes are TRBV24-1 and TRBJ2-3, with D maybe TRBD2 (6 bases). Per the germline V gene, CDR1 is KGHDR and CDR2 is SFDVKD. The CDR3 totals 17 residues. V was clipped by 4 bases and J by 0 bases, with 16 bases between them.

A word on this clonotype: This may be a read error: a much more frequent sequence differs by one nucleotide. V is TRBV24-1 and J is TRBJ2-7; 11 nucleotides align to TRBD2. This CDR3 comprises 17 residues. Germline values: CDR1 KGHDR, CDR2 SFDVKD. The CDR3 DNA reads TGTGCCACCCGTGACTCCGGGACTAGCGGAAGCTCCTACGAGCAGTACTTC. This gives the protein CATRDSGTSGSSYEQYF.

The genes are TRBV20-1 and TRBJ2-1; D might be TRBD2 (6 bases). Germline V gene data show CDR1 as DFQATT and CDR2 as SNEGSKA (reference sequence). V was trimmed by 0 bases and J by 5 bases, leaving 14 bases between them. This CDR3 contains 15 residues. CDR3 loop: CSAREPQREDNEQFF. CDR3 bases: TGCAGTGCTAGAGAACCCCAGAGGGAGGACAATGAGCAGTTCTTC.

This clonotype was counted many times. The chain couples TRBV7-2 to TRBJ2-1; a possible D gene is TRBD2 (6 bases). The ends were cut back, 4 bases at V and 0 bases at J, with 10 bases in the middle. The CDR3 is made up of 15 amino acids. Germline lookup yields CDR1 SGHTA and CDR2 FQGNSA. The chain's CDR3 is CASSSSESSYNEQFF. DNA for the CDR3: TGTGCCAGCAGCTCTAGCGAAAGCTCCTACAATGAGCAGTTCTTC.

This clonotype was observed many times. The chain recombines TRBV6-5 with TRBJ1-2; 7 bases map to TRBD1. V was clipped by 2 bases and J by 0 bases; unmatched bases: 3. The CDR3 runs 15 residues. Germline assignment: CDR1 MNHEY and CDR2 SVGAGI. CDR3 sequence reads: CASSYLGTANYGYTF. CDR3 in DNA: TGTGCCAGCAGTTACCTTGGGACAGCTAACTATGGCTACACCTTC.

In its sample, this clonotype was seen a few times. One junction end does not reproduce the germline sequence, and a read error may be involved. V usage is TRBV7-2 and J usage is TRBJ2-5; D remains ambiguous. Germline-derived CDR1 and CDR2 are SGHTA and FQGNSA. The CDR3 length is 13 residues. CDR3 sequence reads: CASTPGQVETRYF. Here the CDR3 DNA reads TGTGCCAGCACCCCAGGCCAAGTGGAGACCCGGTACTTC.

This chain joins TRBV27 and TRBJ2-1, with TRBD1 matching 8 bases. The ends lost 11 bases at V and 5 bases at J; junction bases unmatched: 5. Per the germline V gene, CDR1 is MNHEY and CDR2 is SMNVEV (reference sequence). The CDR3 loop spans 12 amino acids. The CDR3 region has the DNA TGTGCCTGCCGGACAGGGAACAATGAGCAGTTCTTC. Translating gives CACRTGNNEQFF.

At least ten counts were recorded for this clonotype. The genes are TRBV10-3 and TRBJ1-3; the D is unclear. The CDR3 loop spans 13 amino acids. The V and J ends lost 1 base and 8 bases respectively, with 9 bases between them. From germline, CDR1 is ENHRY and CDR2 SYGVKD. Written as DNA, the CDR3 is TGTGCCATCAGTGAGTGGGGTGGCGACACCATATATTTT. Protein product: CAISEWGGDTIYF.